This TCR beta chain was captured in a study of T cells in Graves' hyperthyroidism and ophthalmopathy (dated by TCRdb to between 2019 and 2020). Background for the entire study: Peripheral blood was collected at initial diagnosis, before any treatment. Thyroid tissue and blood T-cell repertoires from about six Graves' hyperthyroidism patients were also compared in the study. After blood sampling, hyperthyroidism patients were treated with methimazole at a starting dose of 30 mg daily, and ophthalmopathy patients were treated with high-dose intravenous methylprednisolone. To identify TCR V-J signatures that set the groups apart, the researchers used a discovery cohort of about a hundred patients, made up of fewer than 50 with Graves' ophthalmopathy and 57 with stable Graves' hyperthyroidism. An independent validation cohort of fewer than 20 hyperthyroidism patients and 17 patients who later progressed to ophthalmopathy tested prospective prediction of ophthalmopathy. For training and testing, the 100 patients in the discovery cohort were randomly divided in a 7:3 ratio. The paper reports TCR Vbeta CDR3 sequencing of some 140 peripheral blood samples: under 45 ophthalmopathy, 70 to 85 hyperthyroidism and 17 progressor patients.

The sample holds a few counts of this clonotype. Its antigen is unknown. The sample holds no much larger clone one base away, and base qualities are not on file. The CDR3 runs 18 residues from the cysteine to the phenylalanine. Just CDR3 DNA is preserved here, 54 bases in frame from base 1. For CDR1 and CDR2, the germline V gene lists MDHEN and SYDVKM. The V end loses 7 bases and the J end loses 1 base, and a stretch of 25 bases separates them. Amplification of TCR beta CDR3 regions was carried out from RNA transcripts. The first round of RT-PCR for the TCR CDR3 was performed with the HTBI primer set and the Qiagen OneStep RT-PCR kit. The libraries were constructed in a second round of multiplex PCR and then size-selected and purified. The libraries were sequenced on an Illumina HiSeq2000 using paired-end 100 bp reads. The published analysis was carried out like this. SOAPnuke was used to process the raw data, removing reads that contained adapters or uncalled bases, had a mean Phred below 15, or lacked an exact match to the constant primer or identifier. High-quality paired reads were merged with COPE v1.2.5, and unique nucleotide sequences were defined as clonotypes. MiTCR v1.1 was used to align clonotypes to the IMGT TRBV, TRBD and TRBJ reference segments. Analysis was restricted to V-J combinations with a frequency above 0.0001, which covered about 99% of repertoires. A TCS score was defined as the ratio of F50 (clonal expansion) to E x V (chaos), with BLOSUM62-based TCRdist applied between CDR3 peptides within each V-J. Welch's t-statistics and random forest reduced 500 to 650 V-J features to some 14, which were used in a naive Bayes classifier (R e1071). TCRdb reanalyzed the raw reads on its own, using fastp at Q25 for trimming and MiXCR for clone calling, and kept in-frame beta chains. Rows with one shared CDR3 protein collapse into an entry with the most common genes and DNA. The V and J calls reflect TCRdb's pipeline rather than the authors' work. The sample profile shows 300,000 to 400,000 distinct CDR3 sequences; over 15% of them were found once. The ten largest clones take up about half of the sample.

The paper's findings and limits, for the study overall: In validation, the model predicted progression to ophthalmopathy a median of around six months before onset, with roughly 70% sensitivity and 72.22% specificity. No statistical method was used to fix the sample size in advance, and group allocation was not hidden from the investigators. Most expanded thyroid clonotypes (frequency above 0.001) were also found in blood, which suggests that blood repertoires may mirror thyroid immune responses. In cross-validation, a model built on a 13 V-J signature told ophthalmopathy apart from stable hyperthyroidism with approximately 90% sensitivity and around 84% specificity, and in testing the same model reached 80%/75%.

Graves' hyperthyroidism was defined as stable when no progression to ophthalmopathy occurred over 18 months of follow-up. Hyperthyroidism patients were newly diagnosed, with disease duration under 2 months, and aged 18 to 65 years. Any patient with an uncontrolled infection, another autoimmune disease, pregnancy or lactation was excluded. Diagnoses were based on clinical symptoms, serum thyroxine and TRAb, thyroid ultrasound and orbital computed tomography. PBMCs were isolated from 7.5 to 10 ml of fresh peripheral blood by Ficoll-Paque density gradient centrifugation. Total RNA was extracted with Trizol reagent, and quality was checked on an Agilent 2100 Bioanalyzer.

The chain uses TRBV28 and TRBJ1-1; matching of 6 bases hints at TRBD1 as the D gene. Sequencing was carried out using blood. The clonotype comes from a woman between 45 and 65 years old with Graves' hyperthyroidism. The nucleotides are TGTGCCAGCAAGGGGGGGGGGCTACTCTCCCCACGGAACACTGAAGCTTTCTTT. Its protein reads: CASKGGGLLSPRNTEAFF.